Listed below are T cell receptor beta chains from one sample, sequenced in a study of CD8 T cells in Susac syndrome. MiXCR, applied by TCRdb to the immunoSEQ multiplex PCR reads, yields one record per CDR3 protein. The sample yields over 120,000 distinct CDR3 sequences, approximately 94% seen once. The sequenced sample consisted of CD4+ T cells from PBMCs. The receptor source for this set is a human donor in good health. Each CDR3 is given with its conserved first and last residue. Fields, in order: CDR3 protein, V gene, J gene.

CDR3: CASSYSTSGQETQYF
V: TRBV6-6
J: TRBJ2-5

CDR3: CATASRQWEETQYF
V: TRBV7-9
J: TRBJ2-5

CDR3: CSANGGRGSDTQYF
V: TRBV20-1
J: TRBJ2-3

CDR3: CASSSPPTSGRAGTGELFF
V: TRBV11-2
J: TRBJ2-2

CDR3: CASSLGTATEAFF
V: TRBV7-6
J: TRBJ1-1

CDR3: CASSLVQGDQPQHF
V: TRBV28
J: TRBJ1-5

CDR3: CASCPSPDNEQFF
V: TRBV12-3/TRBV12-4
J: TRBJ2-1

CDR3: CAWSPPVLRGYTF
V: TRBV30
J: TRBJ1-2

CDR3: CSARDPLERGDNEQFF
V: TRBV20-1
J: TRBJ2-1

CDR3: CASSLRMGLAGGSQETQYF
V: TRBV7-9
J: TRBJ2-5

CDR3: CASSLVVPGNTEAFF
V: TRBV5-1
J: TRBJ1-1

CDR3: CSARSSGSLGSYNEQFF
V: TRBV20-1
J: TRBJ2-1

CDR3: CASSQVGGPDTQYF
V: TRBV3-1
J: TRBJ2-3

CDR3: CASSFLAGTPETQYF
V: TRBV27
J: TRBJ2-5